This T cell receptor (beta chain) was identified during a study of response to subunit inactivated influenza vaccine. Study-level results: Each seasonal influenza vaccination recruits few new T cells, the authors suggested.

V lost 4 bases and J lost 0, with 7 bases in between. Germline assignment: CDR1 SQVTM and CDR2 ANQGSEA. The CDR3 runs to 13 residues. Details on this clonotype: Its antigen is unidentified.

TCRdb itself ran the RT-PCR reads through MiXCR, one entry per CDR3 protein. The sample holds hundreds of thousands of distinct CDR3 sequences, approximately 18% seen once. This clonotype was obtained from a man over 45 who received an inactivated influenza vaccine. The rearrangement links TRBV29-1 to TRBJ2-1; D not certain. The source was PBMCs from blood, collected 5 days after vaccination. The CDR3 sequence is CSVGQHSYNEQFF. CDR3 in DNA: TGCAGCGTTGGGCAGCACTCCTACAATGAGCAGTTCTTC.